What follows are 30 T cell receptor beta chains derived from one specimen sequenced in a study of post-analysis software for immune sequencing data. Study results and caveats: Controls showed lower frequencies than patients for roughly five TRBV segments, and TRBV5-6, TRBV5-1 and TRBV20-1 were among these.

cDNA libraries of TCR beta carried unique molecular identifiers. TCRdb reprocessed the PCR reads via MiXCR and lists one record per CDR3 protein. There are 450,000 to 650,000 distinct CDR3 sequences in the sample; about 40% occur only once, and approximately 1.7% lies in the top ten. No antigen is known for these receptors. Sequenced input: blood. The origin of the receptors is a girl aged 5 to 17 with multiple sclerosis.

The chain combines TRBV7-3 with TRBJ1-2, with D unresolved. CDR1 and CDR2 from the germline V gene are SGHTA and FQGTGA. The CDR3 is 14 amino acids. The ends were cut back, 0 bases at V and 2 bases at J, with 7 bases in the middle. CDR3 bases: TGTGCCAGCAGCTTAACGTCGGGCAACTATGGCTACACCTTC. Amino acids: CASSLTSGNYGYTF.

V usage is TRBV20-1 and J usage is TRBJ2-4, with D maybe TRBD1 (6 bases). From germline, CDR1 is DFQATT and CDR2 SNEGSKA (reference sequence). This CDR3 has 13 residues. Deletions cut 1 base from V and 5 bases from J, with 9 bases between. The CDR3 sequence is CSARVGQENIQYF. The CDR3 nucleotides are TGCAGTGCTAGAGTGGGACAAGAAAACATTCAGTACTTC.

Remarks on this clonotype: It may be a read error: a sequence one base away is much more abundant. This chain uses TRBV10-2 with TRBJ2-3; a possible D gene is TRBD2 (6 bases). This CDR3 is 17 amino acids long. Per the germline V gene, CDR1 is WSHSY and CDR2 is SAAADI. V gave up 2 bases and J gave up 3 bases, with 18 bases separating them. The CDR3 nucleotides are TGCGCCAGCAGTGAGGGAGGGGAATGGGGGAGGACAGATACGCAGTATTTT. Amino acids: CASSEGGEWGRTDTQYF.

The rearrangement links TRBV7-8 to TRBJ1-2; the match to TRBD1 covers 9 bases. The germline V gene has CDR1 SGHVS and CDR2 FQNEAQ. The trim removed 1 base at V and 4 bases at J, leaving 10 bases unmatched. The CDR3 sequence is 17 residues long. Here the CDR3 reads CASSLGLRQGDIYGYTF. The CDR3 DNA sequence: TGTGCCAGCAGCTTAGGTCTAAGACAGGGGGACATCTATGGCTACACCTTC.

The rearrangement uses TRBV4-1 and TRBJ1-1, with 7 bases identical to TRBD1. This CDR3 is 15 amino acids long. Looked up from germline, CDR1 is MGHRA and CDR2 is YSYEKL. V dropped 2 bases and J dropped 6; count of bases not matched to a gene: 9. CDR3 loop: CASSQPTHRGPEAFF. CDR3 DNA: TGCGCCAGCAGCCAACCCACCCACAGGGGTCCTGAAGCTTTCTTT.

The sample holds a few counts of this clonotype. The chain has TRBV9 and TRBJ2-3; a weak D match, TRBD2 (5 bases). Germline values: CDR1 SGDLS, CDR2 YYNGEE. This CDR3 contains 18 residues. V dropped 0 bases and J dropped 0 bases, with 17 bases sitting between them. In DNA form, the CDR3 reads TGTGCCAGCAGCGTAGACCCGGGATACATTTCTAGCACAGATACGCAGTATTTT. Its protein product is CASSVDPGYISSTDTQYF. Full variable domain (outside the CDR3, taken from reference TRBV9 and TRBJ2-3): DSGVTQTPKHLITATGQRVTLRCSPRSGDLSVYWYQQSLDQGLQFLIQYYNGEERAKGNILERFSAQQFPDLHSELNLSSLELGDSALYFCASSVDPGYISSTDTQYFGPGTRLTVL.

Only a few counts were recorded for this clonotype. V is TRBV4-1 and J is TRBJ2-3; 12 bases map to TRBD2. This CDR3 has 16 amino acids. In germline, CDR1 is MGHRA, CDR2 YSYEKL. V lost 5 bases, J lost 5 bases, and 8 bases stayed unmatched. The CDR3 DNA follows: TGCGCCAGCAGCTCCCGACTAGCGGGAGCGGTAGATACGCAGTATTTT. Its translation is CASSSRLAGAVDTQYF.

Only a few counts were recorded for this clonotype. The V gene is TRBV29-1, the J gene TRBJ2-4; 10 nucleotides line up with TRBD1. The better agreement between TRBJ2-7 and the DNA end casts doubt on the J call. Germline loops: CDR1 SQVTM, CDR2 ANQGSEA. The CDR3 sequence is 13 residues long. The DNA of the CDR3 is TGCAGCGTAACAGGGACAGGGGTCACCGAGCAGTACTTC. This translates into CSVTGTGVTEQYF.

This clonotype came up a few times. This chain's CDR3 is CASSLQNNIQYF. The CDR3, as DNA: TGTGCCAGCAGTCTACAGAATAACATTCAGTACTTC. The chain uses TRBV6-1 and TRBJ2-4; D unresolved. This CDR3 is 12 amino acids long. Germline CDR1 is MNHNS and CDR2 is SASEGT. V lost 5 bases to trimming and J lost 7 bases, with 9 bases between them.

The CDR3 DNA is TGCAGTGCTAGAGTGGCGGGACAGGGAACAGGCAATGAGCAGTACTTC. Protein sequence: CSARVAGQGTGNEQYF. V usage is TRBV20-1 and J usage is TRBJ2-5; 9 positions agree with TRBD1. The V gene's germline CDR1 is DFQATT and CDR2 SNEGSKA (reference sequence). With 1 base clipped from V and 11 bases from J, the junction kept 17 bases outside the gene matches. This CDR3 spans 16 amino acids.

V usage is TRBV6-6 and J usage is TRBJ2-7; unclear D gene. Trimming removed 2 bases from V and 4 bases from J, with 9 bases in between. CDR1 and CDR2 from the germline V gene are MNHNY and SVGAGI (reference sequence). This CDR3 comprises 13 residues. For the CDR3, the DNA is TGTGCCAGCAGTTACGTGGCAGGATACGAGCAGTACTTC. It translates to CASSYVAGYEQYF.

The gene calls are TRBV5-6 and TRBJ2-7, with TRBD2 matching over 16 bases. The CDR3 length is 17 residues. With 1 base clipped from V and 3 bases from J, the junction kept 4 bases outside the gene matches. Germline assignment: CDR1 SGHDT and CDR2 YYEEEE. The CDR3 DNA reads as TGTGCCAGCAGCTTGCTGGGACTAGCGGGAGGGAGCTACGAGCAGTACTTC. Translated, it gives CASSLLGLAGGSYEQYF. Drawing the rest from reference TRBV5-6 and TRBJ2-7, the complete variable domain is DAGVTQSPTHLIKTRGQQVTLRCSPKSGHDTVSWYQQALGQGPQFIFQYYEEEERQRGNFPDRFSGHQFPNYSSELNVNALLLGDSALYLCASSLLGLAGGSYEQYFGPGTRLTVT.

Worth noting for this clonotype: With a much larger clone just one base away, this may be a read error. The chain links TRBV9 to TRBJ2-5; weak D call: TRBD2 (7 bases). Per germline, CDR1 SGDLS and CDR2 YYNGEE. This CDR3 has 14 residues. V was clipped by 4 bases and J by 11 bases, with 21 bases between them. CDR3 loop: CASSPHWGGNEQYF. CDR3 DNA: TGTGCCAGCAGCCCGCATTGGGGGGGCAATGAGCAGTACTTC. Full variable domain (outside the CDR3, taken from reference TRBV9 and TRBJ2-5): DSGVTQTPKHLITATGQRVTLRCSPRSGDLSVYWYQQSLDQGLQFLIQYYNGEERAKGNILERFSAQQFPDLHSELNLSSLELGDSALYFCASSPHWGGNEQYFGPGTRLLVL.

This clonotype was counted between two and nine times. The rearrangement joins TRBV13 to TRBJ2-1; D is ambiguous. Trimming stripped 3 bases from V and 10 bases from J, with 7 bases between. This CDR3 region has 11 residues. The germline V gene encodes CDR1 PRHDT and CDR2 FYEKMQ (reference sequence). The CDR3: CASSFRSEQFF. The CDR3 nucleotides read TGTGCCAGCAGCTTTAGAAGCGAGCAGTTCTTC.

This clonotype was seen a few times. V and J are TRBV10-3 and TRBJ2-1, with 9 bases identical to TRBD1. CDR3 length: 15 amino acids. Germline lookup yields CDR1 ENHRY and CDR2 SYGVKD. J gave up 8 bases and V 5 bases, and 10 bases lay outside the gene matches. The CDR3 protein is CAISSSGQGRYEQFF. CDR3 sequence (DNA): TGTGCCATCAGTTCTTCCGGACAGGGGAGGTATGAGCAGTTCTTC.

This clonotype was counted many times. The V call is TRBV4-1, the J call TRBJ2-1; D is possibly TRBD2 (6 bases). Germline CDR1 MGHRA, CDR2 YSYEKL. The CDR3 runs to 15 residues. Trimming shortened V by 4 bases and J by 0 bases, and 10 bases separated the two germline ends. CDR3 nucleotides: TGCGCCAGCAGCCTAGCGGAAAGCTCCTACAATGAGCAGTTCTTC. This encodes CASSLAESSYNEQFF.

The sample holds a few counts of this clonotype. This chain links TRBV6-6 with TRBJ1-1; no reliable D call. Germline CDR1 MNHNY, CDR2 SVGAGI (reference sequence). V was pared by 4 bases and J by 1 base, with 7 bases between. CDR3 length equals 13 residues. The CDR3 here is CASSCRPNTEAFF. CDR3 nucleotides: TGTGCCAGCAGTTGCCGACCGAACACTGAAGCTTTCTTT.

The V and J genes are TRBV29-1 and TRBJ1-2, with 7 bases fitting TRBD1. The CDR3 sequence is 13 residues long. Germline V gene lookup returns CDR1 SQVTM and CDR2 ANQGSEA. The V segment lost 5 bases and the J segment 3 bases; nucleotides outside the gene matches: 6. The CDR3 sequence is CSVTGTVHYGYTF. CDR3 nucleotide sequence: TGCAGCGTTACAGGGACAGTCCACTATGGCTACACCTTC.

V is TRBV4-1 and J is TRBJ2-5; perhaps TRBD2 as D (7 bases). Germline-derived CDR1 and CDR2 are MGHRA and YSYEKL. Trimming took off 0 bases at V and 5 bases at J, with 16 bases between the two ends. There are 16 residues in the CDR3. The CDR3 here is CASSQEGGALLETQYF. The CDR3, as DNA: TGCGCCAGCAGCCAAGAGGGGGGGGCCTTACTGGAGACCCAGTACTTC.

This clonotype has just a few counts. This chain connects TRBV29-1 to TRBJ2-3; D is uncertain. The CDR3 runs to 14 residues. Trimming stripped 1 base from V and 0 bases from J, with 8 bases between. Germline CDR1 reads SQVTM; CDR2 reads ANQGSEA. The CDR3 loop is CSVEGRISTDTQYF. The CDR3 DNA follows: TGCAGCGTTGAAGGGCGGATTAGCACAGATACGCAGTATTTT.

The gene calls are TRBV12-3 or TRBV12-4 and TRBJ1-2, with D perhaps matching TRBD1 (6 bases). Trimming removed 5 bases at V and 7 bases at J, with 11 bases between. The length of the CDR3 is 12 residues. CDR3 in DNA: TGTGCCAGCAGTAACACAGGGTTTGGCTACACCTTC. Translated, it gives CASSNTGFGYTF.

The sample holds a few counts of this clonotype. This rearrangement joins TRBV12-3 or TRBV12-4 to TRBJ2-1; 8 positions agree with TRBD2. The CDR3 runs to 17 residues. With V trimmed by 2 bases and J by 3 bases, 9 bases remained unmatched. This CDR3 reads CASSLPETSVLYNEQFF. The CDR3 region has the DNA TGTGCCAGCAGTTTACCAGAGACTAGCGTCCTCTACAATGAGCAGTTCTTC.

This clonotype has only a few counts. The chain is built from TRBV6-5 and TRBJ2-1, with no clear D. The CDR3 is 13 residues long. The V and J ends lost 2 bases and 5 bases respectively, with 7 bases between them. Germline values: CDR1 MNHEY, CDR2 SVGAGI. CDR3 loop: CASSYPRDNEQFF. The CDR3 DNA is TGTGCCAGCAGTTACCCTAGGGACAATGAGCAGTTCTTC.

This clonotype showed up just a few times. The V gene is TRBV12-3 or TRBV12-4, the J gene TRBJ2-5; D call uncertain. The CDR3 runs 11 residues. V was clipped by 10 bases and J by 2 bases, with 8 bases between them. The CDR3 loop reads CATTDQETQYF. CDR3 sequence (DNA): TGTGCCACCACAGATCAAGAGACCCAGTACTTC.

This clonotype was found once. The chain links TRBV7-9 to TRBJ1-1, with D hard to call. The ends were cut back, 3 bases at V and 1 base at J, with 6 bases in the middle. This CDR3 spans 13 amino acids. Germline values: CDR1 SEHNR, CDR2 FQNEAQ (reference sequence). The CDR3 loop reads CASSFEANTEAFF. The DNA of the CDR3 is TGTGCCAGCAGCTTTGAAGCGAACACTGAAGCTTTCTTT.

This clonotype came up a few times. The chain employs TRBV6-5 and TRBJ1-2; 7 nucleotides align to TRBD1. J gave up 7 bases and V 2 bases, and 1 base lay outside the gene matches. This CDR3 region has 12 residues. Germline assignment: CDR1 MNHEY and CDR2 SVGAGI. The CDR3 sequence is CASSYDRVGYTF. The CDR3 nucleotides read TGTGCCAGCAGTTACGACAGGGTTGGCTACACCTTC.

The rearrangement links TRBV7-3 to TRBJ2-3; 11 nucleotides align to TRBD2. Germline V lookup: CDR1 SGHTA, CDR2 FQGTGA. V lost 5 bases to trimming and J lost 5 bases; unmatched junction nucleotides: 9. The CDR3 length is 16 residues. In DNA, the CDR3 is TGTGCCAGCAGCCTAAGTAGCGGGGGGGCGGTAGATACGCAGTATTTT. Amino acids: CASSLSSGGAVDTQYF.

The chain carries TRBV12-3 or TRBV12-4 and TRBJ2-7; no definite D call. CDR3 length: 13 amino acids. V lost 0 bases, J lost 6 bases, and 9 bases lay in between. This CDR3 is CASSLAGVPEQYF. The CDR3, as DNA: TGTGCCAGCAGTTTAGCCGGCGTACCCGAGCAGTACTTC.

This chain joins TRBV5-1 and TRBJ2-1; 10 positions agree with TRBD2. CDR3 length: 14 amino acids. Germline CDR1 SGHRS, CDR2 YFSETQ. V lost 9 bases to trimming and J lost 6 bases; unmatched junction nucleotides: 9. In DNA form, the CDR3 reads TGCGCCACTTCCCGGCTAGCGGGGGCCAATGAGCAGTTCTTC. This encodes CATSRLAGANEQFF. The full variable domain, its missing parts supplied by reference TRBV5-1 and TRBJ2-1, is KAGVTQTPRYLIKTRGQQVTLSCSPISGHRSVSWYQQTPGQGLQFLFEYFSETQRNKGNFPGRFSGRQFSNSRSEMNVSTLELGDSALYLCATSRLAGANEQFFGPGTRLTVL.

The V gene is TRBV11-1, the J gene TRBJ2-5; 8 bases fit TRBD2. The J call may be incorrect, as the DNA end agrees better with TRBJ2-7. Germline CDR1 is SGHAT and CDR2 is FQDESV (reference sequence). CDR3 size: 14 residues. DNA of the CDR3: TGTGCCAGCAGCTTGAGCGGGAGTGTCTACGAGCAGTACTTC. Protein: CASSLSGSVYEQYF.